This is a list of T cell receptor beta chains from one sample in a study of somatic mutations in cytotoxic T cells in rheumatoid arthritis. Measured with immunoSEQ multiplex PCR; TCRdb has only the in-frame clones, and not every one. Of thousands of clones detected, approximately 70% appear once; the ten largest clones hold 35% to 45%. Sequencing was performed on CD8+ T cells sorted from blood. The receptors originated from a middle-aged man in good health. CDR3s include the opening cysteine and the closing phenylalanine or tryptophan. The D gene is left open where the match is weak. Expanded clones are given a class, and other clones once, few, many or no size at all.

D gene	CDR3 length	V gene	clone size	J gene	CDR3 DNA	CDR3 protein
-	16	TRBV7-9	-	TRBJ1-4	TGTGCCAGCAGTTCCACCGTTGCAACAACTAATGAAAAACTGTTTTTT	CASSSTVATTNEKLFF
-	12	TRBV9	few	TRBJ1-5	TGTGCCAGCAGCGCAGGTGGGCAGCCCCAGCATTTT	CASSAGGQPQHF
-	16	TRBV4-1	-	TRBJ2-6	TGCGCCAGCAGCCAAGAAGAGGGGTCTGGGGCCAACGTCCTGACTTTC	CASSQEEGSGANVLTF
TRBD2	16	TRBV5-6	-	TRBJ2-5	TGTGCCAGCAGCTTGTCGTCTAGCGGGAGTATGGAGACCCAGTACTTC	CASSLSSSGSMETQYF
-	15	TRBV9	-	TRBJ1-1	TGTGCCAGCAGCGTAATTGTGAATGGGGACACTGAAGCTTTCTTT	CASSVIVNGDTEAFF
-	14	TRBV4-1	-	TRBJ1-1	TGCGCCAGCAGGGGGGAAGGAAGGAACACTGAAGCTTTCTTT	CASRGEGRNTEAFF
TRBD1	16	TRBV7-2	-	TRBJ2-5	TGTGCCAGCAGCTTAGGGGGACAGGGATTAGGGGAGACCCAGTACTTC	CASSLGGQGLGETQYF
-	12	TRBV29-1	-	TRBJ1-1	TGCAGCGTGATCGGGGCCCGCACTGAAGCTTTCTTT	CSVIGARTEAFF
-	15	TRBV4-2	-	TRBJ2-2	TGTGCCAGCAGCCAAGAACAGGGGAACACCGGGGAGCTGTTTTTT	CASSQEQGNTGELFF
-	13	TRBV6-5	-	TRBJ2-7	TGTGCCACCCGACGGGAGTCTTCCTACGAGCAGTACTTC	CATRRESSYEQYF
TRBD2	19	TRBV5-1	-	TRBJ2-7	TGCGCCAGCAGCAAGAGATACCGGACTAGCGGGTCGAGCTCCTACGAGCAGTACTTC	CASSKRYRTSGSSSYEQYF
TRBD2	16	TRBV9	-	TRBJ2-3	TGTGCCAGCAGCGTAGAGGGAGCGGGAAACACAGATACGCAGTATTTT	CASSVEGAGNTDTQYF
-	16	TRBV7-9	-	TRBJ1-3	TGTGCCAGCAGCCCTCCATCGGGACCCTCTGGAAACACCATATATTTT	CASSPPSGPSGNTIYF
-	14	TRBV4-1	-	TRBJ1-3	TGCGCCAGCAGCCAGGGGGACGTTGGAAACACCATATATTTT	CASSQGDVGNTIYF
-	14	TRBV7-7	few	TRBJ2-2	TGTGCCAGCAGTTCCACGGACTTCACCGGGGAGCTGTTTTTT	CASSSTDFTGELFF
TRBD1	16	TRBV14	-	TRBJ1-4	TGTGCCAGCAGCCAATTCCGACGAGGGGGCAGGGAAAAACTGTTTTTT	CASSQFRRGGREKLFF
-	14	TRBV19	-	TRBJ2-2	TGTGCCAGTAGTGTAACTAAGGGAGCCGGGGAGCTGTTTTTT	CASSVTKGAGELFF
-	14	TRBV6-4	-	TRBJ2-6	TGTGCCAGCAGTGAAGCTTCTGGGGCCAACGTCCTGACTTTC	CASSEASGANVLTF
TRBD1	18	TRBV15	-	TRBJ2-4	TGTGCCACCAGCAGAGTTTTCGCCCAGGGGGCAGGCAAAAACATTCAGTACTTC	CATSRVFAQGAGKNIQYF
-	15	TRBV23-1	-	TRBJ1-6	TGCGCCAGCAGTCAGGATAGCTCCTATAATTCACCCCTCCACTTT	CASSQDSSYNSPLHF
TRBD2	15	TRBV7-3	-	TRBJ2-3	TGTGCCAGCAGCCCACTCGGGACTAGCGGAGATACGCAGTATTTT	CASSPLGTSGDTQYF
TRBD2	15	TRBV7-3	-	TRBJ2-3	TGTGCCAGCAGCGGTAGCGGGAGTTGGGAAGATACGCAGTATTTT	CASSGSGSWEDTQYF
-	13	TRBV7-8	large	TRBJ1-4	TGTGCCAGCAGCTTAGATCAGGTGGAAAAACTGTTTTTT	CASSLDQVEKLFF
-	15	TRBV6-4	-	TRBJ2-5	TGTGCCAGCAGTGACGAGAGCCCGGTGGCTTGGAGCCAGTACTTC	CASSDESPVAWSQYF
-	14	TRBV5-5	-	TRBJ1-1	TGTGCCAGCAGCTTGCAACGCATGAACACTGAAGCTTTCTTT	CASSLQRMNTEAFF
-	15	TRBV27	-	TRBJ2-3	TGTGCCAGCAGTCGTTACGGGGGCGCGGGAGATACGCAGTATTTT	CASSRYGGAGDTQYF
TRBD1	14	TRBV9	-	TRBJ2-5	TGTGCCAGCAGCGAGAAAGGGACAGAAGAGACCCAGTACTTC	CASSEKGTEETQYF
-	12	TRBV6-5	-	TRBJ1-4	TGTGCCAGCAGCCGGGCGGATGAAAAACTGTTTTTT	CASSRADEKLFF
-	13	TRBV27	once	TRBJ1-2	TGTGCCAGCAGTTTTGGGCAGGGCTATGGCTACACCTTC	CASSFGQGYGYTF
TRBD1	18	TRBV7-6	-	TRBJ1-3	TGTGCCAGCAGCTTATATTCTTCGGGACAGGTCACTGGAAACACCATATATTTT	CASSLYSSGQVTGNTIYF
TRBD2	16	TRBV4-2	-	TRBJ2-7	TGTGCCAGCAGCCAAGATGGGACTAGCGGCTCCTACGAGCAGTACTTC	CASSQDGTSGSYEQYF
-	16	TRBV6-5	once	TRBJ2-2	TGTGCCAGCAGTTACTCCATGGGGCCGAACACCGGGGAGCTGTTTTTT	CASSYSMGPNTGELFF
-	11	TRBV6-5	-	TRBJ2-1	TGTGCCAGCAGTTATGATGATGAGCAGTTCTTC	CASSYDDEQFF
TRBD2	16	TRBV6-1	few	TRBJ2-6	TGTGCCAGCAGTGGACTAGCGGGGGGTGGGGCCAACGTCCTGACTTTC	CASSGLAGGGANVLTF
-	15	TRBV6-5	-	TRBJ1-1	TGTGCCAGCAGTACCGACGGAGCTATTAACACTGAAGCTTTCTTT	CASSTDGAINTEAFF
-	14	TRBV9	-	TRBJ2-3	TGTGCCAGCAGCGTAGCGGGCCGAACAGATACGCAGTATTTT	CASSVAGRTDTQYF
-	14	TRBV5-1	-	TRBJ2-3	TGCGCCAGCAGCTTGGACTATTCCACAGATACGCAGTATTTT	CASSLDYSTDTQYF
-	14	TRBV5-1	-	TRBJ2-7	TGCGCCAGCAGCTTGGGGAATTGGCCCTACGAGCAGTACTTC	CASSLGNWPYEQYF
TRBD1	15	TRBV5-1	-	TRBJ1-6	TGCGCCAGCAGTGAAGGGACAGGCTCTAATTCACCCCTCCACTTT	CASSEGTGSNSPLHF
TRBD1	15	TRBV11-1	-	TRBJ1-2	TGTGCCAGCAGCTGGGCGGGGACAGCTAACTATGGCTACACCTTC	CASSWAGTANYGYTF
TRBD1	14	TRBV28	-	TRBJ1-5	TGTGCCAGCAGCTCGGGACAGGGGAATCAGCCCCAGCATTTT	CASSSGQGNQPQHF
TRBD1	19	TRBV4-3	medium-sized	TRBJ1-1	TGCGCCAGCAGCCAAGAACCTCCCATTGACGACAGGGTCGGCACTGAAGCTTTCTTT	CASSQEPPIDDRVGTEAFF
-	13	TRBV19	-	TRBJ1-5	TGTGCCAGTAGTAATACAGCCAATCAGCCCCAGCATTTT	CASSNTANQPQHF
-	15	TRBV27	-	TRBJ1-2	TGTGCCAGCAGTTTATATAACTCATTTTTATATGGCTACACCTTC	CASSLYNSFLYGYTF
TRBD1	14	TRBV11-2	-	TRBJ1-1	TGTGCCAGCAGCTCGACAGGGATGAACACTGAAGCTTTCTTT	CASSSTGMNTEAFF
TRBD1	14	TRBV9	-	TRBJ2-7	TGTGCCAGCAGCGGGACAGGGGCTGCCTACGAGCAGTACTTC	CASSGTGAAYEQYF
-	13	TRBV29-1	medium-sized	TRBJ2-1	TGCAGCGTTGAAAAATCGGGTGGGGGTGAGCAGTTCTTC	CSVEKSGGGEQFF
-	15	TRBV7-6	-	TRBJ2-3	TGTGCCAGCAGCTTAGGGATTAGGGATGCAGATACGCAGTATTTT	CASSLGIRDADTQYF
-	13	TRBV2	-	TRBJ1-5	TGTGCCAGCAGTGTACAGGGCAATCAGCCCCAGCATTTT	CASSVQGNQPQHF
-	15	TRBV15	-	TRBJ1-1	TGTGCCACCAGCAGAGGTGGGGGAGCGAACACTGAAGCTTTCTTT	CATSRGGGANTEAFF
-	16	TRBV18	few	TRBJ2-1	TGTGCCAGCTCATCCCCGTTGATATTCTCCTACAATGAGCAGTTCTTC	CASSSPLIFSYNEQFF
-	13	TRBV19	-	TRBJ2-7	TGTGCCAGTAGTACCTCTGGCCCCTACGAGCAGTACTTC	CASSTSGPYEQYF
-	12	TRBV2	-	TRBJ2-7	TGTGCCAGCGCAATCGGAGCGGAGGAGCAGTACTTC	CASAIGAEEQYF
-	15	TRBV19	-	TRBJ1-1	TGTGCCAGTAGTATAAGTGGGGGACTGAACACTGAAGCTTTCTTT	CASSISGGLNTEAFF
-	13	TRBV5-1	-	TRBJ1-2	TGCGCCAGCAGCTCGAAGGACAGCGGGGGCTACACCTTC	CASSSKDSGGYTF
-	14	TRBV5-8	-	TRBJ1-2	TGTGCCAGCAGCGGTGGGGGGTCGGAGTTAAGCTACACCTTC	CASSGGGSELSYTF
TRBD1	14	TRBV28	-	TRBJ1-2	TGTGCCAGCAGAAAGTCGGACAGGGATTATGGCTACACCTTC	CASRKSDRDYGYTF
-	14	TRBV19	-	TRBJ1-2	TGTGCCAGTAGTATCTCACCCTCCGGCTATGGCTACACCTTC	CASSISPSGYGYTF